The text below deals with one TCR beta chain. Its specificity is unknown. Trimming took off 2 bases at V and 0 bases at J, with 11 bases between the two ends. The germline V gene has CDR1 MDHEN and CDR2 SYDVKM. The CDR3 covers 15 residues. The sample is drawn from a study of T cell responses to AZD1222 COVID-19 vaccine. Regarding the study as a whole: Elevations in Spike-specific TCR breadth and depth followed administration of two AZD1222 doses. Seropositive at baseline were only six or seven AZD1222 recipients. Per reports, nearly half of all spike-specific TCRs target regions that are unmutated in variants. Possibly, clonal diversity was underestimated; donors were largely white British and included more females.

Here immunoSEQ multiplex PCR was the method, and the copy in TCRdb shows in-frame clones only, minus some. The repertoire holds about 83,000 clones, with around nine tenths as singletons. The source material was peripheral blood, sampled on day 0 of MenACWY control vaccination. The receptor was derived from an adult in good health. The chain couples TRBV28 to TRBJ2-7; D is perhaps TRBD1 (6 bases). Here the CDR3 DNA reads TGTGCCAGCAGTTTACATTCAGGGGTCTCCTACGAGCAGTACTTC. Protein product: CASSLHSGVSYEQYF.